This T cell receptor beta chain was sequenced in a study of beta chain features in type 1 diabetes (dated 2018 in TCRdb). The study in broad terms: Mean age, gender distribution, total cell number and subset yield did not differ between patients and healthy donors. Whereas all 30 or so donors provided naive and central memory subsets, regulatory and stem cell-like memory subsets were isolated from just 8 patients and roughly 8 healthy donors. The study compared TCRB repertoires of sorted circulating CD4+ T cell subsets between recently diagnosed type 1 diabetes patients and matched healthy donors. A total of around 110,000,000 sorted cells were examined across all samples, and a strong correlation was observed between cell number per subset and RNA yield. Results and caveats for the whole study, not just this receptor: In all four CD4+ subsets, TCRB CDR3 length was moderately but significantly shorter in type 1 diabetes patients. The naive, central memory and regulatory TCRB repertoires appeared to resemble one another more closely among patients than among healthy donors. At VDJ recombination sites, type 1 diabetes patients had fewer insertions and more deleted nucleotides, which implies abnormalities in thymic rearrangement. Because cDNA was sequenced instead of genomic DNA, highly expressing activated cells could be over-represented, though the groups showed no difference in activation or CD3 levels. Only small numbers of individuals were included in the HLA sub-analyses, which left unresolved whether HLA type had any influence on TCRB rearrangement. Shorter templates might have been favored by PCR, but patient and control samples were amplified and corrected together, so both groups would have been affected equally by any skew.

From each donor, a single peripheral blood sample of approximately 120 mL on average was drawn into heparinised tubes. Using a panel that included CD45RO, CCR7, CD25, CD127, CD95 and CD27, naive, central memory, regulatory and stem cell-like memory CD4+ T cells were sorted on a BD FACSAria II. Every sorted population had a purity above 95%. PBMCs were separated immediately by Lymphoprep density gradient centrifugation and were stained directly, without being cultured. So that batch effects would be minimized, each experiment stained and sorted samples in pairs, pairing one healthy donor with one patient. Taken from the germline V gene (reference sequence), the CDR1 and CDR2 loops are SEHNR and FQNEAQ. Reading from cysteine to phenylalanine, the CDR3 counts 12 amino acids. Left in the record is the CDR3 DNA by itself, 36 bases read in frame from the first base. Deletion took 2 bases off V and 4 bases off J, with a span of 6 bases between the germline ends.

The entire amount of isolated RNA was reverse transcribed using the High Capacity cDNA Reverse Transcription Kit, so the sequenced TCRB transcripts were expressed ones. Deep immunoSEQ sequencing was performed on naive, central memory and regulatory T cell samples, with an average of around 3.4 million total reads per sample. Sorted cells were lysed in RLT buffer and RNA was extracted with DNase-treated RNeasy Micro or Mini kits, depending on cell number. To prevent cross-contamination, each cell subset was processed individually, whereas patient and healthy donor samples were processed jointly. Using the immunoSEQ multiplex PCR, TCRB sequences were amplified from cDNA into 87-bp fragments spanning the CDR3 region. Sequencing of the amplicons was done on the Illumina HiSeq platform. Processing in the source paper ran as follows. Synthetic template baselines were used to correct PCR bias computationally, reads within Hamming distance 2 were collapsed together, and singletons that could not be merged were discarded. Reads were aligned against IMGT to assign V, D and J genes, CDR3 length and insertions or deletions at six rearrangement sites. Within each subset, clonotype counts were normalized to sorted cell number, and only after that were true diversity and Gini coefficients computed with the tcR R package. Repertoire sharing was quantified using the overlap coefficient calculated on TCRB nucleotide sequences. Out-of-frame TCRB sequences from naive cells were analyzed as a proxy for the pre-selection repertoire. Not all clones reach the TCRdb copy of this immuneACCESS table, which keeps in-frame sequences only. Checked studies attribute under half of the gap to unresolved V genes and leave the rest unexplained. The V and J calls and clone size were taken over from that table, and D and trimming were inferred from the DNA. This sample has more than 350,000 clones in its table, and 9.5% to 12% of those were observed once. 0.045% to 0.05% of the sample is taken by the ten largest.

In regard to this clone: Its antigen remains undetermined. The record has no base qualities; no much larger clone is one base away. Other DNA sequences in this specimen translate into the identical CDR3.

The sequencing sample was made of naive CD4+ T cells from blood. The cell subset or site label corresponds to: true naive CD4+ T cells. The sequence is built from TRBV7-9 and TRBJ2-7; TRBD1 might be the D gene, on 5 matching bases. The receptor's source is a woman under 30 in good health. The CDR3 is CASSLQGYEQYF. The DNA sequence follows: TGTGCCAGCAGCTTACAGGGATACGAGCAGTACTTC. The CDR3, completed at both ends by the reference TRBV7-9 and TRBJ2-7 genes, gives the full variable domain DTGVSQNPRHKITKRGQNVTFRCDPISEHNRLYWYRQTLGQGPEFLTYFQNEAQLEKSRLLSDRFSAERPKGSFSTLEIQRTEQGDSAMYLCASSLQGYEQYFGPGTRLTVT.